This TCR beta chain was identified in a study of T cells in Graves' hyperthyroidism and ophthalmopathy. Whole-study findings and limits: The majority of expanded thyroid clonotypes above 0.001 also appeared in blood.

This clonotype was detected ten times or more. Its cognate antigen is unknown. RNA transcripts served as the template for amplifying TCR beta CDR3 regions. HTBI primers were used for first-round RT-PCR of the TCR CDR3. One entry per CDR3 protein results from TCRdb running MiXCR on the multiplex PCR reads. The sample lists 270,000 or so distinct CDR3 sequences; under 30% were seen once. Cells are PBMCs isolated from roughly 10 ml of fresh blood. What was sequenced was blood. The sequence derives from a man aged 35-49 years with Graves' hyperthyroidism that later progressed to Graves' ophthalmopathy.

CDR3 DNA: TGTGCCAGCAGCCGCCTGGGGGGGAAGCAGTACTTC. Translating it yields CASSRLGGKQYF. The chain has TRBV3-1 and TRBJ2-7; TRBD2 agrees at 7 bases. This CDR3 spans 12 amino acids. The V gene end was trimmed by 4 bases and the J gene end by 8 bases; junction bases not matched to a gene: 5. Germline V gene sequence: CDR1 LGHDT, CDR2 YNNKEL (reference sequence).